This TCR beta chain came from a study of cytomegalovirus exposure and HLA in healthy donors. Study conclusions and caveats: Association of a missense DCLRE1C variant with TCR beta V- and J-gene trimming was reported in a later analysis.

This clone appeared once. The target antigen is unknown. Primers for the PCR totalled 60 Vbeta and 13 Jbeta. Some clones are missing from TCRdb's copy, which holds only in-frame ones; the method was immunoSEQ multiplex PCR. This sample carries under 130,000 clones, more than 60% of them seen once, and the ten largest clones take over 7%. This clonotype was obtained from a woman aged 40 to 55 in good health and CMV-seropositive. The source material was PBMCs.

The CDR3 DNA follows: TGCGCCAGCCGTACAGGGGGCTCGGAGGAGACCCAGTACTTC. Protein sequence: CASRTGGSEETQYF. This chain joins TRBV5-1 and TRBJ2-5, with 9 bases that match TRBD1. There are 14 residues in the CDR3. Germline assignment: CDR1 SGHRS and CDR2 YFSETQ. With 7 bases clipped from V and 5 bases from J, the junction kept 9 bases outside the gene matches.